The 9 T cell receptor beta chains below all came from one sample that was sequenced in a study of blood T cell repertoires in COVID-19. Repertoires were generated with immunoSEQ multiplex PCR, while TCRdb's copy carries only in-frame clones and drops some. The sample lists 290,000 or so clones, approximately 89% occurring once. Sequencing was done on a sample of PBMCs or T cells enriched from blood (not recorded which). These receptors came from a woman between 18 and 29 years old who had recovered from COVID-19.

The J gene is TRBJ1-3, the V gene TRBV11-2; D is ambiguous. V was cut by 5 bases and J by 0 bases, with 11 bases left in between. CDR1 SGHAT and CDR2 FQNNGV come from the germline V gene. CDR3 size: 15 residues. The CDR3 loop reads CASSPHVSSGNTIYF. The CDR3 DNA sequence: TGTGCCAGCAGCCCCCATGTGAGCTCTGGAAACACCATATATTTT.

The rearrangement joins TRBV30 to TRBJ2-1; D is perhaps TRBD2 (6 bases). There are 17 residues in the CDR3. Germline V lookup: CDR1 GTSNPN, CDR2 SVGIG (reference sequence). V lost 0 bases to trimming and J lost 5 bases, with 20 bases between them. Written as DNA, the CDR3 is TGTGCCTGGAGTGTCCCCCGGGAGCACGGAAGGGACAATGAGCAGTTCTTC. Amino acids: CAWSVPREHGRDNEQFF.

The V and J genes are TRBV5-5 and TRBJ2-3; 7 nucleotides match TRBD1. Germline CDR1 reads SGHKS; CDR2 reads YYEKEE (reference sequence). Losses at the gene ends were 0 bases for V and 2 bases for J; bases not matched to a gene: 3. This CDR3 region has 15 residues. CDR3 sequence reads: CASSLVGQITDTQYF. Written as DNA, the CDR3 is TGTGCCAGCAGCTTGGTGGGACAGATCACAGATACGCAGTATTTT.

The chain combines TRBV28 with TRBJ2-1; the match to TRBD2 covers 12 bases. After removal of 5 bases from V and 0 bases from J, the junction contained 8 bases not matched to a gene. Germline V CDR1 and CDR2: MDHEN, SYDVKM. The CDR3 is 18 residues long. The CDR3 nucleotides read TGTGCCAGCAGTGAGACTAGCGGGAGTGTTAGCTCCTACAATGAGCAGTTCTTC. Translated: CASSETSGSVSSYNEQFF.

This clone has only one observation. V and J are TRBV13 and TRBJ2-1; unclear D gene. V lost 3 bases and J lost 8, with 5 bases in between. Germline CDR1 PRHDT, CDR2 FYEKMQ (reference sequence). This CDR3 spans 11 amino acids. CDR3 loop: CASSFVDEQFF. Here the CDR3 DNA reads TGTGCCAGCAGCTTTGTCGATGAGCAGTTCTTC.

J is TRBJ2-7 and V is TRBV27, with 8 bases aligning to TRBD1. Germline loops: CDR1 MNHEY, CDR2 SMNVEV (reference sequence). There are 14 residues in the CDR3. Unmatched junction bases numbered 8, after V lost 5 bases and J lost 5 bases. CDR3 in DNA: TGTGCCAGCAGTCCGACAGGGGTCTTGAACGAGCAGTACTTC. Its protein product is CASSPTGVLNEQYF.

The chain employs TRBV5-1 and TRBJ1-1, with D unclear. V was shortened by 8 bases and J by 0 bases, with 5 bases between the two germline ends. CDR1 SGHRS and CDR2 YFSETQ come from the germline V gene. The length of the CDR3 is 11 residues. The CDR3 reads CASSMNTEAFF. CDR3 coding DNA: TGCGCCAGTTCTATGAACACTGAAGCTTTCTTT.

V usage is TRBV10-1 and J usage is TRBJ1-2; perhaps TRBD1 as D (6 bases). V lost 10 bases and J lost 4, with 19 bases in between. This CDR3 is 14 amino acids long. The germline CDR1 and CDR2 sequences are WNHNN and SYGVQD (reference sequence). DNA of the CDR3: TGCGCCATGCTATCAGGGGTAAACGGCTATGGCTACACCTTC. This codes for CAMLSGVNGYGYTF.

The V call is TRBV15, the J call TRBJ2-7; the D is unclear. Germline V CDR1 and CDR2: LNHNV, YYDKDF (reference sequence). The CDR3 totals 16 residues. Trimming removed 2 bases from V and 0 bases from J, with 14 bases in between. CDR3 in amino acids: CATSRTVRASSYEQYF. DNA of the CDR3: TGTGCCACCAGCAGAACTGTGCGCGCGAGCTCCTACGAGCAGTACTTC.